This T cell receptor (beta chain) stems from a study of CD8 T cells in Susac syndrome. This clonotype is a singleton in its sample. When the RNA was reverse transcribed, random hexamers were used with an input of roughly 0.45 to 1 ug. Amplification of TCR beta CDR3 by immunoSEQ multiplex PCR spanned 54 Vbeta and 13 Jbeta. TCRdb redid the calling of the immunoSEQ multiplex PCR reads with MiXCR, one entry per CDR3 protein. The sample gives some 150,000 distinct CDR3 sequences, 85% to 95% of which show up once; 0.25% to 0.3% is in the top ten. V lost 5 bases and J lost 2, with 7 bases in between. Germline assignment: CDR1 MNHEY and CDR2 SMNVEV (reference sequence). CDR3 length equals 13 residues. Healthy donors formed controls matched for age and sex. TEMRA cells were FACS-enriched, while CD8+ and CD4+ T cells were negatively isolated.

Specimen: CD8+ T cells from PBMCs. This chain links TRBV27 with TRBJ2-4; tentatively, D is TRBD1 (5 bases). This TCR was recovered from a human donor in good health. The CDR3 region is CASSQGPKNIQYF. Here the CDR3 DNA reads TGTGCCAGCAGTCAGGGCCCCAAAAACATTCAGTACTTC.